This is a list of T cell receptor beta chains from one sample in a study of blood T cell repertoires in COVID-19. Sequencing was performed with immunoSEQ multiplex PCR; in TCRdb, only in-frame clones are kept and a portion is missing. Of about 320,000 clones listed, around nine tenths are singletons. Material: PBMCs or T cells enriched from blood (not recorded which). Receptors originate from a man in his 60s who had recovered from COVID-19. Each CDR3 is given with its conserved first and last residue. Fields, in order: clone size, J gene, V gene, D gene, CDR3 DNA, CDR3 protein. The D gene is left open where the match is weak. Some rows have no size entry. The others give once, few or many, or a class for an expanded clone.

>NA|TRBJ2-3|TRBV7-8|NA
TGTGCCAGCAGCTTAGGAGCTAGCACAGATACGCAGTATTTT
CASSLGASTDTQYF
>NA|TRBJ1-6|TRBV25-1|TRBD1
TGTGCCAGCATCGGACAGGGAAATTCACCCCTCCACTTT
CASIGQGNSPLHF
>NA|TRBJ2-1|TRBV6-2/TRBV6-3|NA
TGTGCCAGCAGTTATTGGGCAGGGTGGGGTGAGCAGTTCTTC
CASSYWAGWGEQFF
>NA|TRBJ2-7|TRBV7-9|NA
TGTGCCAGCAGCTTGGGAGAAGCTAGGACGGGCGAGCAGTACTTC
CASSLGEARTGEQYF
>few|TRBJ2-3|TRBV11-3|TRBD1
TGTGCCAGCAGCTTAGTCGGACAGGGGTTTACAGATACGCAGTATTTT
CASSLVGQGFTDTQYF
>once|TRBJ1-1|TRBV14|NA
TGTGCCAGCAGCCGACAGGAGAACACTGAAGCTTTCTTT
CASSRQENTEAFF
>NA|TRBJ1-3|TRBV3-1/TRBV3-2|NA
TGTGCCAGCAGCCATAGGGGTGCGGGAAACACCATATATTTT
CASSHRGAGNTIYF
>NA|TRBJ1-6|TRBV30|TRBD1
TGTGCCTGGAGCCCAGGGACAGCTTCACCCCTCCACTTT
CAWSPGTASPLHF
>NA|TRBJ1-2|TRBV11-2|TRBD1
TGTGCCAGCAGCTTCAGCGGGGACAGGAACTATGGCTACACCTTC
CASSFSGDRNYGYTF
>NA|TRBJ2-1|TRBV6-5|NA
TGTGCCAGCAGTCCCCCGGGATTTCTCAACAATGAGCAGTTCTTC
CASSPPGFLNNEQFF
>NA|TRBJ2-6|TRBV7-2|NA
TGTGCCAGCAGTCAGGCCAACGTCCTGACTTTC
CASSQANVLTF
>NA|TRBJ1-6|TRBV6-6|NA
TGTGCCAGCAATACTAACAGGGAGGGGAGATCACCCCTCCACTTT
CASNTNREGRSPLHF
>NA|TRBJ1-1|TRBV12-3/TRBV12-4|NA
TGTGCCAGCAGTTATGGGGGAGGCACTGAAGCTTTCTTT
CASSYGGGTEAFF
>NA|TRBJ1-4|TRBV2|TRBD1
TGTGCCAGCGGTACAGGGGAGACGAGTGAAAAACTGTTTTTT
CASGTGETSEKLFF
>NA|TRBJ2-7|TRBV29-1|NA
TGCAGCATCCGCCGGACAGAGGTCTCCTACGAGCAGTACTTC
CSIRRTEVSYEQYF
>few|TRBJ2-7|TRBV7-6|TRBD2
TGTGCCAGCAGCCAGACGGGACTAGCGGGAGACGAGCAGTACTTC
CASSQTGLAGDEQYF
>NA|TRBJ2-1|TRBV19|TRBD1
TGTGCCAGTAGTATCCCAGGGGGTAGCTCCTACAATGAGCAGTTCTTC
CASSIPGGSSYNEQFF
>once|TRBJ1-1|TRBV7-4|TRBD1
TGTGCCAGCAGCTCAGGACAGGGGACGAGCACTGAAGCTTTCTTT
CASSSGQGTSTEAFF
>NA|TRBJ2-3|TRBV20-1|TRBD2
TGCAGTGCTAGTGGTAGCGGGGCCCCCACAGATACGCAGTATTTT
CSASGSGAPTDTQYF
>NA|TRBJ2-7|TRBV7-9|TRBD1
TGTGCCAGCAGCTACCGGGACAGGGGGCTCCACGAGCAGTACTTC
CASSYRDRGLHEQYF
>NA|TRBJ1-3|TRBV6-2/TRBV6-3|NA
TGTGCCAGCAGTTACGCGACAGTACCTGGAAACACCATATATTTT
CASSYATVPGNTIYF
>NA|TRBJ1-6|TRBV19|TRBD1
TGTGCCAGTAGTATGTTGGGACAGGGGTTTACACCCCTCCACTTT
CASSMLGQGFTPLHF
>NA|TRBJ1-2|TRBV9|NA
TGTGCCAGCAGCGTAGGGGCGGGACCCGGCTACACCTTC
CASSVGAGPGYTF
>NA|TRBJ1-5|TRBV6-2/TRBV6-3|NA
TGTGCCAGCAGTTACTCTAGGGACGTGGACAGATATAGCAATCAGCCCCAGCATTTT
CASSYSRDVDRYSNQPQHF
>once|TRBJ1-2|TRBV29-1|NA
TGCAGCGTTGAAGATTATTCAGGGATGGGAGGCTACACCTTC
CSVEDYSGMGGYTF
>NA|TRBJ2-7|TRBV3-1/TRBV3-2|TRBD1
TGTGCCAGCAGCCAGGGGACAGTAGCCTACGAGCAGTACTTC
CASSQGTVAYEQYF
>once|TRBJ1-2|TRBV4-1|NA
TGCGCCAGCAGCCAAGGCACAAACTATGGCTACACCTTC
CASSQGTNYGYTF
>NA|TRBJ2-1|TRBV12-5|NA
TGTGCTAGTGGTTTGGTAGCGACAGGCTACAATGAGCAGTTCTTC
CASGLVATGYNEQFF
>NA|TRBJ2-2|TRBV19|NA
TGTGCCAGTACGGTCGGGTACGCTAACACCGGGGAGCTGTTTTTT
CASTVGYANTGELFF
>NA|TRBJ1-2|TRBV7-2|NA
TGTGCCAGCAGCTTGGTCCTGAGTCGAGGCTACACCTTC
CASSLVLSRGYTF
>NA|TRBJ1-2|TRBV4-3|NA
TGCGCCAGCAGCCAAGTATTACAGGATGCTGTAGATGGCTACACCTTC
CASSQVLQDAVDGYTF
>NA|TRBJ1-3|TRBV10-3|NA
TGTGCCAGCCTAGAGAGCTCTGGAAACACCATATATTTT
CASLESSGNTIYF
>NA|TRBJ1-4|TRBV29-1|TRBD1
TGCAGCGTTGAGGAAGGGGGACAGGCACATAATGAAAAACTGTTTTTT
CSVEEGGQAHNEKLFF
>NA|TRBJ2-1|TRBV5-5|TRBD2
TGTGCCAGCACTCTGGCGGGAGGGTACAATGAGCAGTTCTTC
CASTLAGGYNEQFF
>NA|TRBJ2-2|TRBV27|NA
TGTGCCAGCAGTTTTCGAACAAACACCGGGGAGCTGTTTTTT
CASSFRTNTGELFF
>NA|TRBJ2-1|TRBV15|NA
TGTGCCACCAGCGGGGCGACGGGCGATGAGCAGTTCTTC
CATSGATGDEQFF
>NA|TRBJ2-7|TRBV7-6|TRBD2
TGTGCCAGCAGCCCGCACGGGAGGGGGACCTACGAGCAGTACTTC
CASSPHGRGTYEQYF
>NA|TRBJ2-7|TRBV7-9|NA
TGTGCCAGCAGCTTATTAAGCGCGGGATCTTACGAGCAGTACTTC
CASSLLSAGSYEQYF
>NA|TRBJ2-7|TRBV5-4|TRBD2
TGTGCCAGCAGCTGGGATAGCGGGGGATCCTACGAGCAGTACTTC
CASSWDSGGSYEQYF
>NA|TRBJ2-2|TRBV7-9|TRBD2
TGTGCCAGCAGCCCGGGACTAGCGGGAGTGGGCGGGGAGCTGTTTTTT
CASSPGLAGVGGELFF
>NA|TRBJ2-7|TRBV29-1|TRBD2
TGCAGCGCGGGTCGGGGGGCCTACGAGCAGTACTTC
CSAGRGAYEQYF
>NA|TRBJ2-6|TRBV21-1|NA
TGTGCCAGCAGCAATGCGACTGGGGCCAACGTCCTGACTTTC
CASSNATGANVLTF
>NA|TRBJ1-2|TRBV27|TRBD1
TGTGCCAGTCGACAGGGTAACTATGGCTACACCTTC
CASRQGNYGYTF
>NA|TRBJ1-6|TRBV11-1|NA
TGTGCCAGCAGCTTAGTCTCGACCCCGAGGAATTCACCCCTCCACTTT
CASSLVSTPRNSPLHF
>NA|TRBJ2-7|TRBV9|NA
TGTGCCAGCAGCCCCGGGGAGGAGCTCTCCGAGCAGTACTTC
CASSPGEELSEQYF
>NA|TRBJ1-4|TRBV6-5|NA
TGTGCCAGCAGCAAACAACCAACTAATGAAAAACTGTTTTTT
CASSKQPTNEKLFF